These 24 T cell receptor beta chains were sequenced from one sample in a study of shared clonotypes between healthy human individuals. TCRdb keeps only in-frame clones here, not all; method: immunoSEQ multiplex PCR. The sample lists some 1,400,000 clones, roughly 96% occurring once. The sequenced material came from naive CD4+ T cells sorted from blood. Specified subset: CD45RA+ positively selected. Every receptor here comes from a man under 40 in good health.

This chain connects TRBV15 to TRBJ1-2, with 7 bases lining up with TRBD1. Unmatched junction bases numbered 6, after V lost 5 bases and J lost 0 bases. This CDR3 comprises 15 residues. CDR1 LNHNV and CDR2 YYDKDF come from the germline V gene (reference sequence). The DNA of the CDR3 is TGTGCCACCAGCCCGACAGGGCGGGCTAACTATGGCTACACCTTC. Protein sequence: CATSPTGRANYGYTF.

The CDR3, as DNA: TGTGCCAGCAGTTCCACAGGACAGGGGGCCACCGGGGAGCTGTTTTTT. Residues: CASSSTGQGATGELFF. The chain couples TRBV7-9 to TRBJ2-2, with 11 bases fitting TRBD1. Germline-derived CDR1 and CDR2 are SEHNR and FQNEAQ (reference sequence). With 6 bases clipped from V and 4 bases from J, the junction kept 7 bases outside the gene matches. CDR3 length: 16 amino acids.

Worth noting for this clone: Germline is not matched at one junction end, which may reflect a read error. V gene TRBV10-2 combines with J gene TRBJ2-3; 10 bases match TRBD2. Germline V lookup: CDR1 WSHSY, CDR2 SAAADI. The CDR3 length is 17 residues. CDR3 DNA: TGCACCAGTTTCCAAGCGGGAGGGCCATATTCAACAGATACGCAGTATTTT. This codes for CTSFQAGGPYSTDTQYF.

V and J are TRBV28 and TRBJ1-1; D remains unclear. The CDR3 length is 13 residues. Germline V gene sequence: CDR1 MDHEN, CDR2 SYDVKM. V lost 4 bases and J 5 bases, leaving 11 bases between the germline ends. DNA for the CDR3: TGTGCCAGCAGTTCTAGCGTTTTGACTGAAGCTTTCTTT. Translating gives CASSSSVLTEAFF.

This chain's CDR3 is CASSAQVRTEAFF. CDR3 bases: TGTGCCAGCAGCGCCCAGGTGCGGACTGAAGCTTTCTTT. V is TRBV9 and J is TRBJ1-1; no reliable D call. The ends were cut back, 3 bases at V and 5 bases at J, with 11 bases in the middle. CDR1 and CDR2 from the germline V gene are SGDLS and YYNGEE. This CDR3 has 13 amino acids.

For the CDR3, the DNA is TGTGCCAGCAGCCTAGGGGACAGGGAAAATGAAAAACTGTTTTTT. Its translation is CASSLGDRENEKLFF. The V gene is TRBV5-4, the J gene TRBJ1-4, with 9 bases that match TRBD1. The CDR3 extends over 15 amino acids. V shed 4 bases, J shed 5 bases, and the junction held 6 bases outside the gene matches. Per germline, CDR1 SGHNT and CDR2 YYREEE (reference sequence).

In the case of this clone: Other nucleotide sequences from this sample produce the same CDR3. The chain has TRBV9 and TRBJ2-5, with unresolved D. CDR1 and CDR2 from the germline V gene are SGDLS and YYNGEE. V was trimmed by 2 bases and J by 5 bases, leaving 7 bases between them. This CDR3 has 12 residues. DNA of the CDR3: TGTGCCAGCAGCGTGGTCGGGGAGACCCAGTACTTC. Translating gives CASSVVGETQYF.

V is TRBV10-1 and J is TRBJ2-1, with 8 bases that match TRBD1. V was pared by 3 bases and J by 8 bases, with 3 bases of the junction left unmatched. This CDR3 is built from 13 residues. Germline-derived CDR1 and CDR2 are WNHNN and SYGVQD (reference sequence). CDR3 amino acids: CASSDPDRDEQFF. The CDR3 nucleotides are TGCGCCAGCAGTGATCCGGACAGGGATGAGCAGTTCTTC.

The chain combines TRBV7-2 with TRBJ2-1; 9 nucleotides agree with TRBD2. J gave up 7 bases and V 2 bases, and 6 bases lay outside the gene matches. Germline assignment: CDR1 SGHTA and CDR2 FQGNSA. This CDR3 comprises 15 residues. For the CDR3, the DNA is TGTGCCAGCAGCTTAAGTAGCGGGAGTGGAAATGAGCAGTTCTTC. It is translated as CASSLSSGSGNEQFF.

V gene TRBV28 combines with J gene TRBJ2-7; TRBD1 matches 10 bases. The V gene's germline CDR1 is MDHEN and CDR2 SYDVKM. V shed 6 bases and J 0 bases; nucleotides not matched to a gene: 8. The CDR3 is 16 residues long. CDR3 DNA sequence: TGTGCCAGCAGCCCGTCCGGGACAGGGGTCTCCTACGAGCAGTACTTC. Protein: CASSPSGTGVSYEQYF. The whole variable domain, filled in from reference TRBV28 and TRBJ2-7, reads DVKVTQSSRYLVKRTGEKVFLECVQDMDHENMFWYRQDPGLGLRLIYFSYDVKMKEKGDIPEGYSVSREKKERFSLILESASTNQTSMYLCASSPSGTGVSYEQYFGPGTRLTVT.

The table lists this clone with a count of one. The chain employs TRBV7-8 and TRBJ1-4, with D perhaps TRBD1 (6 bases). CDR1 and CDR2 (germline): SGHVS, FQNEAQ. Trimming pared 4 bases from V and 5 bases from J, leaving 17 bases between. This CDR3 comprises 16 residues. In DNA form, the CDR3 reads TGTGCCAGCAGCTCGATCACAGGGAACCCAAATGAAAAACTGTTTTTT. Amino acid sequence: CASSSITGNPNEKLFF.

V usage is TRBV4-1 and J usage is TRBJ1-2; D is ambiguous. Deletions cut 6 bases from V and 6 bases from J, with 14 bases between. The CDR3 spans 13 residues. Germline V gene lookup returns CDR1 MGHRA and CDR2 YSYEKL. The DNA of the CDR3 is TGCGCCAGCAGTCAAATGATCGCGGATGGCTACACCTTC. It encodes CASSQMIADGYTF.

On this clone itself: This sample includes further DNA sequences coding for the same CDR3. The chain carries TRBV5-1 and TRBJ2-1; D is unresolved. V gave up 1 base and J gave up 7 bases, with 12 bases separating them. The CDR3 contains 14 residues. The germline V gene encodes CDR1 SGHRS and CDR2 YFSETQ. CDR3 DNA sequence: TGCGCCAGCAGCTTGAAAAGCTCCGGGAATGAGCAGTTCTTC. This codes for CASSLKSSGNEQFF.

About this clone: A junction end diverges from the germline sequence, so it may reflect a read error. This sequence joins TRBV5-4 and TRBJ1-3; possibly TRBD1 for D (6 bases). Per the germline V gene, CDR1 is SGHNT and CDR2 is YYREEE (reference sequence). The CDR3 has 11 residues. The CDR3 loop is CASSLGTDTVF. CDR3 bases: TGTGCCAGCAGCTTGGGGACAGATACCGTTTTT.

This clone has just one count. Additional DNA sequences in this sample encode the identical CDR3. The V gene is TRBV7-2, the J gene TRBJ2-5; D uncertain. Between the trimmed V and J ends, which lost 1 base and 4 bases, there was a span of 4 bases. CDR1 and CDR2 from the germline V gene are SGHTA and FQGNSA. The CDR3 is made up of 12 amino acids. CDR3 sequence: CASSLGLETQYF. CDR3 DNA sequence: TGTGCCAGCAGCTTAGGGCTAGAGACCCAGTACTTC.

Concerning this clone: Other nucleotide sequences from this sample produce the same CDR3. The CDR3 region has the DNA TGTGCCAGTAGTACATCCGGAAACACCATATATTTT. It translates to CASSTSGNTIYF. The genes are TRBV19 and TRBJ1-3; the D is unclear. The germline CDR1 and CDR2 sequences are LNHDA and SQIVND (reference sequence). The CDR3 length is 12 residues. V was pared by 4 bases and J by 4 bases, with 5 bases between.

The V gene is TRBV4-2, the J gene TRBJ2-3, with 11 bases aligning to TRBD2. In germline, CDR1 is LGHNA, CDR2 YNFKEQ. With 0 bases clipped from V and 0 bases from J, the junction kept 8 bases outside the gene matches. This CDR3 has 19 residues. The DNA for the CDR3 is TGTGCCAGCAGCCAAGACGCGGTAGCGGGAGGGTTGAGCACAGATACGCAGTATTTT. It is translated as CASSQDAVAGGLSTDTQYF.

The gene calls are TRBV28 and TRBJ2-3, with D uncertain. Germline CDR1 reads MDHEN; CDR2 reads SYDVKM. V was pared by 8 bases and J by 4 bases, with 13 bases between. This CDR3 comprises 13 residues. The DNA for the CDR3 is TGTGCCAGCGAAGCTCAGATTGCAGATACGCAGTATTTT. It is translated as CASEAQIADTQYF.

V gene TRBV10-3 combines with J gene TRBJ2-2, with no clear D. V was trimmed by 8 bases and J by 6 bases, leaving 19 bases between them. The CDR3 has 15 residues. Germline CDR1 reads ENHRY; CDR2 reads SYGVKD. The CDR3 sequence: CAIGAALINSGELFF. The CDR3 DNA reads as TGTGCCATCGGAGCTGCCTTGATCAATTCCGGGGAGCTGTTTTTT.

The V and J genes are TRBV28 and TRBJ2-6; maybe TRBD2 (6 bases). Per germline, CDR1 MDHEN and CDR2 SYDVKM. The CDR3 has 15 amino acids. V lost 2 bases, J lost 4 bases, and 9 bases lay in between. The CDR3 protein is CASSLGGDGANVLTF. The CDR3 DNA reads as TGTGCCAGCAGTTTAGGAGGGGACGGGGCCAACGTCCTGACTTTC.

The CDR3 loop reads CASSTPGLGRNNEQFF. In DNA, the CDR3 is TGTGCCAGTAGTACTCCGGGACTAGGACGTAACAATGAGCAGTTCTTC. The chain couples TRBV19 to TRBJ2-1; 8 nucleotides match TRBD2. The CDR3 contains 16 residues. The V gene end was trimmed by 4 bases and the J gene end by 5 bases; junction bases not matched to a gene: 10. The germline CDR1 and CDR2 sequences are LNHDA and SQIVND (reference sequence).

The V call is TRBV2, the J call TRBJ1-4, with D possibly TRBD1 on 6 matching bases. Germline-derived CDR1 and CDR2 are SNHLY and FYNNEI. This CDR3 has 16 amino acids. V was clipped by 2 bases and J by 2 bases, with 12 bases between them. The CDR3 bases are TGTGCCAGCAGTGAACGGGGGCTTAGGACTAATGAAAAACTGTTTTTT. This codes for CASSERGLRTNEKLFF.

The V call is TRBV5-6, the J call TRBJ2-3; unclear D gene. Germline V lookup: CDR1 SGHDT, CDR2 YYEEEE. V gave up 3 bases and J gave up 1 base, with 15 bases separating them. The CDR3 runs 16 residues. CDR3 in amino acids: CASSSLKSRRTDTQYF. DNA for the CDR3: TGTGCCAGCAGCTCGCTTAAGAGCAGGCGCACAGATACGCAGTATTTT.

V and J are TRBV5-1 and TRBJ2-7; D unclear. The CDR3 has 17 amino acids. V was trimmed by 3 bases and J by 0 bases, leaving 19 bases between them. Looked up from germline, CDR1 is SGHRS and CDR2 is YFSETQ. The CDR3 loop reads CASSSPTLRAISYEQYF. CDR3 DNA sequence: TGCGCCAGCAGCTCCCCCACATTAAGGGCGATCTCCTACGAGCAGTACTTC.